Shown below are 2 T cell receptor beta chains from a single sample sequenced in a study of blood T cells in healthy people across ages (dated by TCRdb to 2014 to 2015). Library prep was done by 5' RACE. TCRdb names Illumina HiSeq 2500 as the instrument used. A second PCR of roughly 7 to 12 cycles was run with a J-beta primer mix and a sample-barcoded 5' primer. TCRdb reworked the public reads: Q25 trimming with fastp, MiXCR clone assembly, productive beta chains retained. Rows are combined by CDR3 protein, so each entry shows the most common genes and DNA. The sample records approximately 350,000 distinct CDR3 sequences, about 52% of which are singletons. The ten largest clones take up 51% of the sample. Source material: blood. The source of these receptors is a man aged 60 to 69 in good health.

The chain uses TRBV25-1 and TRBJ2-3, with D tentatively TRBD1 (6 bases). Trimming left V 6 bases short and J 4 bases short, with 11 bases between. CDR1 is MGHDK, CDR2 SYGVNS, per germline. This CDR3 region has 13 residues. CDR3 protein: CASRGQSADTQYF. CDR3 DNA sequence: TGTGCCAGCAGAGGACAGAGCGCAGATACGCAGTATTTT.

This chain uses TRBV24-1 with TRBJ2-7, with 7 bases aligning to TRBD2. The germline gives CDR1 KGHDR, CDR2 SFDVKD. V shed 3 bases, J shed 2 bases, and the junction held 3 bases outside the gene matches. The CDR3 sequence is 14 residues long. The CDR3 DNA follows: TGTGCCACCAGTGATGGGGGACTACCCTACGAGCAGTACTTC. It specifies CATSDGGLPYEQYF.